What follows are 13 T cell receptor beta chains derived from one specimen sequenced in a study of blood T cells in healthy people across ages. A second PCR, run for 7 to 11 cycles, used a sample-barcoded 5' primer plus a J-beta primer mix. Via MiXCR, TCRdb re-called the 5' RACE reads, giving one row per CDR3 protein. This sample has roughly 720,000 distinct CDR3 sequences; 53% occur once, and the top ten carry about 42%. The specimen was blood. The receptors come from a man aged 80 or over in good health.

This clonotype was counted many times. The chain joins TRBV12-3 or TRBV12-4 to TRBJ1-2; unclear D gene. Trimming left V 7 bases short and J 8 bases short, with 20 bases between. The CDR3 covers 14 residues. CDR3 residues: CASITNLGSEGYTF. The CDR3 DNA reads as TGTGCCAGCATCACCAACCTGGGCAGTGAAGGCTACACCTTC.

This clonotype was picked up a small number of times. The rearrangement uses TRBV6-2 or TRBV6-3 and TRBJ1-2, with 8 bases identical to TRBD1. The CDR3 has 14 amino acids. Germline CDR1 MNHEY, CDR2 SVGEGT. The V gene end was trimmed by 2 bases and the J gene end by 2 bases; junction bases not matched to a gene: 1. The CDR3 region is CASSYGTGNYGYTF. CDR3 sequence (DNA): TGTGCCAGCAGTTACGGGACAGGCAACTATGGCTACACCTTC.

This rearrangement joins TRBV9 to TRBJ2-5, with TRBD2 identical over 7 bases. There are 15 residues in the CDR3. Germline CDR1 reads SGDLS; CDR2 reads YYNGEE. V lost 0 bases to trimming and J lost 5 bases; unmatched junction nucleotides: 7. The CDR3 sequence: CASSVDGRSRETQYF. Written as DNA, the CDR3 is TGTGCCAGCAGCGTAGACGGGAGGAGCCGTGAGACCCAGTACTTC.

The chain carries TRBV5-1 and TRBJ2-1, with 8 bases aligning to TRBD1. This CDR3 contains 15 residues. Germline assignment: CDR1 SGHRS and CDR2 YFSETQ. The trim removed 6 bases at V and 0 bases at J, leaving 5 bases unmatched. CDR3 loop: CASTRTGPSYNEQFF. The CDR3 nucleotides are TGCGCCAGCACCCGGACAGGGCCCTCCTACAATGAGCAGTTCTTC.

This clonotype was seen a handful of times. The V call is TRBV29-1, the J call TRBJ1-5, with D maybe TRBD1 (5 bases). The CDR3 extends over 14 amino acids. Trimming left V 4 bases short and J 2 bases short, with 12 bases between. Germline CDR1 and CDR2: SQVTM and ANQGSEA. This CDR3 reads CSVVGQGGNQPQHF. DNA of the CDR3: TGCAGCGTTGTAGGCCAGGGTGGCAATCAGCCCCAGCATTTT.

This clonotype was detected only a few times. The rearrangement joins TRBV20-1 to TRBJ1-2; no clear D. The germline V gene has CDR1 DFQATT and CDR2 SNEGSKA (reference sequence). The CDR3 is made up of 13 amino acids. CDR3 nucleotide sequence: TGCAGCGCCGTTCATCCGTCGGACTATGGCTACACCTTC. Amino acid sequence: CSAVHPSDYGYTF.

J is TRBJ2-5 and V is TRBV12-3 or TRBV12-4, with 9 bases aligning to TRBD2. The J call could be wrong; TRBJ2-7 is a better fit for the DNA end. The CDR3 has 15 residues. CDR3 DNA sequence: TGTGCCAGCAGGCCTAGCGGGACATCCAGCTACGAGCAGTACTTC. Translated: CASRPSGTSSYEQYF.

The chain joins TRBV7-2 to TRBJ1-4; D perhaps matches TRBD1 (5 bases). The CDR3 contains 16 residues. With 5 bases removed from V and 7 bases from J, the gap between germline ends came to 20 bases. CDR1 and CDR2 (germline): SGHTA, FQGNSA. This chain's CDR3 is CASSPSRAGPGEKLFF. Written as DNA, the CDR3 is TGTGCCAGCAGCCCGAGCAGGGCGGGTCCGGGTGAAAAACTGTTTTTT.

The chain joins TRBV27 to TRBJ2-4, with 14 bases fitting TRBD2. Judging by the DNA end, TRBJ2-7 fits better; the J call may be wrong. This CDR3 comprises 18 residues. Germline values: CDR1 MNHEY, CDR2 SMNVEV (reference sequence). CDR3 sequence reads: CASSLTGTSGGLSYEQYF. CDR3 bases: TGTGCCAGCAGTTTGACCGGGACTAGCGGGGGACTCTCCTACGAGCAGTACTTC.

CDR3 sequence: CASSASRDRNTEAFF. The CDR3 DNA follows: TGTGCCAGCAGTGCGTCCCGGGACAGGAACACTGAAGCTTTCTTT. J is TRBJ1-1 and V is TRBV2; 7 nucleotides agree with TRBD1. The junction had 6 bases not matched to a gene; V was cut back by 4 bases and J by 1 base. The CDR3 has 15 amino acids. CDR1 and CDR2 (germline): SNHLY, FYNNEI.

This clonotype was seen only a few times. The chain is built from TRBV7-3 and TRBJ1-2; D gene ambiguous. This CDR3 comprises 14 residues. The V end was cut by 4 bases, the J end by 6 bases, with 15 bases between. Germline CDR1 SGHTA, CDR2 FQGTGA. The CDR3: CASSSAPGKDGYTF. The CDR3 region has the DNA TGTGCCAGCAGCTCAGCGCCGGGGAAGGATGGCTACACCTTC.

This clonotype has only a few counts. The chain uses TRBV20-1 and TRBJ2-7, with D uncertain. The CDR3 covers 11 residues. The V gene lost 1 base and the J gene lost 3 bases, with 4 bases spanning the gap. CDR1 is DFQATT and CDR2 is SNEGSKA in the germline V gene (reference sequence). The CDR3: CSARVDYEQYF. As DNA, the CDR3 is TGCAGTGCTAGAGTGGACTACGAGCAGTACTTC.

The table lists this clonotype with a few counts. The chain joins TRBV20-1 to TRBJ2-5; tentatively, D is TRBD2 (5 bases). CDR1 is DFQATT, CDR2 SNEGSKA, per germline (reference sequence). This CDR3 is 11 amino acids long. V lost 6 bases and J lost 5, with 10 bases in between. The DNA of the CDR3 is TGCAGTGCCGAAAGAGGGGAGACCCAGTACTTC. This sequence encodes CSAERGETQYF.